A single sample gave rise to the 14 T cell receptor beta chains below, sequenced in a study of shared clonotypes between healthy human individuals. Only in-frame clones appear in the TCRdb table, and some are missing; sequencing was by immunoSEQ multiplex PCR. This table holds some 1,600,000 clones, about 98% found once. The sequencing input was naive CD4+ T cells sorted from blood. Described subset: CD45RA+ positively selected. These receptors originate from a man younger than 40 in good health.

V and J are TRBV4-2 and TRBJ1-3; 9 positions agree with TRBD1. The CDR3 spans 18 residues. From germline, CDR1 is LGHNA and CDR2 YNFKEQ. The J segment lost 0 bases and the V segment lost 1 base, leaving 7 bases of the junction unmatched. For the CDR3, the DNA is TGTGCCAGCAGCCAAGTCCTAGGACAGGGGACCTCTGGAAACACCATATATTTT. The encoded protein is CASSQVLGQGTSGNTIYF.

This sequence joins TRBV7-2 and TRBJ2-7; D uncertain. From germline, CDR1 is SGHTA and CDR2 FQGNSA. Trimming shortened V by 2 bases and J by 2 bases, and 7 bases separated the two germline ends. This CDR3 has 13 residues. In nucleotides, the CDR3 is TGTGCCAGCAGCTTATTGGGGACCTACGAGCAGTACTTC. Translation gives CASSLLGTYEQYF.

This CDR3 is CASSTLGSTEAFF. DNA for the CDR3: TGTGCCAGCTCAACCTTGGGCAGCACTGAAGCTTTCTTT. The genes are TRBV18 and TRBJ1-1, with D hard to call. Per the germline V gene, CDR1 is KGHSH and CDR2 is LQKENI. Trimming stripped 5 bases from V and 4 bases from J, with 11 bases between. CDR3 length: 13 residues.

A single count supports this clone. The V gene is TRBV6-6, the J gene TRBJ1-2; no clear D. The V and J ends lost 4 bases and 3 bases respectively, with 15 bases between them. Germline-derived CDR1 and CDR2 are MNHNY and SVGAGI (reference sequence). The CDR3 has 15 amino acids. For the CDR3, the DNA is TGTGCCAGCAGTTCCCTCCCCCGCAGCTACTATGGCTACACCTTC. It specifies CASSSLPRSYYGYTF.

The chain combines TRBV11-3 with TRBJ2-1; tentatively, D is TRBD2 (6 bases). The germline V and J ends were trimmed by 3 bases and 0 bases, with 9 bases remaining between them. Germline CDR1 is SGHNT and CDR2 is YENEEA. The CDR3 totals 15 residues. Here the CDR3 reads CASSFAGSSYNEQFF. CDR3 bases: TGTGCCAGCAGCTTTGCCGGGAGCTCCTACAATGAGCAGTTCTTC.

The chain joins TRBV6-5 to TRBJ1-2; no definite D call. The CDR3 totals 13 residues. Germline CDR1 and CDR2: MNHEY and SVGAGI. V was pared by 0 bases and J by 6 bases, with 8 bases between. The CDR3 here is CASSYSPLDGYTF. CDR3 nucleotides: TGTGCCAGCAGTTACTCCCCCCTGGATGGCTACACCTTC.

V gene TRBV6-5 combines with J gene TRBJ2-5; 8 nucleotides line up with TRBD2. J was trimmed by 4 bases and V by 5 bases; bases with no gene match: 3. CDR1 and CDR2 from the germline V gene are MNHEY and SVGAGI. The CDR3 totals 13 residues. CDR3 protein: CASSSGSRETQYF. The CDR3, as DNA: TGTGCCAGCAGTAGCGGGAGTCGAGAGACCCAGTACTTC.

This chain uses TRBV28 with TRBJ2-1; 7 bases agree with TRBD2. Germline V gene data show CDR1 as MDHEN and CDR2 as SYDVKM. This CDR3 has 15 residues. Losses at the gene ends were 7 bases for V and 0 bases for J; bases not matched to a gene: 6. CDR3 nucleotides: TGTGCCAGCAATAGAAGGACTAGCTCCTACAATGAGCAGTTCTTC. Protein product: CASNRRTSSYNEQFF.

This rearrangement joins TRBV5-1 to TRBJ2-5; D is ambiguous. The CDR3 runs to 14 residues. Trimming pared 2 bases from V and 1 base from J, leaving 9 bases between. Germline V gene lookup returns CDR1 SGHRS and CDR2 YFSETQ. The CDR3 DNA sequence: TGCGCCAGCAGCTTCCGGAGTATCCAAGAGACCCAGTACTTC. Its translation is CASSFRSIQETQYF.

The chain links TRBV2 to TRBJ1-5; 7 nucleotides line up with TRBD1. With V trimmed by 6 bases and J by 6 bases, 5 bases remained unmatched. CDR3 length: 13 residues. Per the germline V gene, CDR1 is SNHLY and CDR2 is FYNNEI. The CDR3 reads CASRDTGVQPQHF. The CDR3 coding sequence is TGTGCCAGCAGGGATACAGGGGTTCAGCCCCAGCATTTT.

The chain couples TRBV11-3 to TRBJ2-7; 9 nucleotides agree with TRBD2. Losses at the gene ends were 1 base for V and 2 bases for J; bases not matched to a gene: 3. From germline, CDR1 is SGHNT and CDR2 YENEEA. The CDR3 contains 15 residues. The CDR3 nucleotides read TGTGCCAGCAGCTTAGGACTAGCGGTCACCTACGAGCAGTACTTC. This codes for CASSLGLAVTYEQYF.

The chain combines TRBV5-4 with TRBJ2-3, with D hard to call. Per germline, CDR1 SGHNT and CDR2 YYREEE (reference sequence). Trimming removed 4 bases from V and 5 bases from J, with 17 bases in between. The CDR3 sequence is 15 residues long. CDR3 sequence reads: CASSAAARGGDTQYF. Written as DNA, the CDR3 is TGTGCCAGCAGCGCCGCCGCTCGCGGTGGAGATACGCAGTATTTT.

The CDR3 DNA reads TGTGCCAGTGAACAGGGGGCTCTCTCTGGGGCCAACGTCCTGACTTTC. Its protein product is CASEQGALSGANVLTF. This chain uses TRBV11-2 with TRBJ2-6; 9 bases agree with TRBD1. V was clipped by 9 bases and J by 0 bases; unmatched bases: 6. The germline gives CDR1 SGHAT, CDR2 FQNNGV. The CDR3 runs to 16 residues.

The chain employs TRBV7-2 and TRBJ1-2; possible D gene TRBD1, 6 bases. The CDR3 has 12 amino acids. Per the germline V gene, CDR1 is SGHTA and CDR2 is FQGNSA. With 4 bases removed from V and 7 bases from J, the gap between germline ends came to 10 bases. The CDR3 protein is CASSSWTVGYTF. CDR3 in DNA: TGTGCCAGCAGCTCCTGGACAGTTGGCTACACCTTC.